This TCR beta chain was profiled in a study of blood T cell repertoires in COVID-19. Study background: The United States, Italy and Spain provided the acute and convalescent COVID-19 samples.

Only one count was recorded for this clone. Patients from Seattle were sampled longitudinally, starting during active infection. This table comes from immunoSEQ multiplex PCR, and its TCRdb copy is limited to in-frame clones, with some not included. The sample shows around 180,000 clones, over 75% of them seen only once. Germline lookup yields CDR1 SGHRS and CDR2 YFSETQ. This CDR3 has 14 amino acids. The ends were cut back, 5 bases at V and 2 bases at J, with 13 bases in the middle. V is TRBV5-1 and J is TRBJ2-5, with D possibly TRBD2 on 6 matching bases. The specimen sequenced was peripheral blood. This TCR derives from a man older than 75 with COVID-19, enrolled during active disease. In DNA, the CDR3 is TGCGCCAGCAGGTCTCCCGGGGGACAAGAGACCCAGTACTTC. As protein: CASRSPGGQETQYF.